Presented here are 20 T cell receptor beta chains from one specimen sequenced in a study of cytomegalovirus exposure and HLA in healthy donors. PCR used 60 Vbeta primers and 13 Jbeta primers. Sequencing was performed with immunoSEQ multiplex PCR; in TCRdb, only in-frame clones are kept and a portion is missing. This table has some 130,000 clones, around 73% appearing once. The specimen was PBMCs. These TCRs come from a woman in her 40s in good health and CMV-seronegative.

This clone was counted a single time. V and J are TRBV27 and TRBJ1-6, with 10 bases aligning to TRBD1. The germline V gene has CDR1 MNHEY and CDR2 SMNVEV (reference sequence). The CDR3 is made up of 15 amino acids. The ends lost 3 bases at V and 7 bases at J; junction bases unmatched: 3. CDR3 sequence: CASSFKGQGNSPLHF. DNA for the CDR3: TGTGCCAGCAGTTTTAAGGGACAGGGGAATTCACCCCTCCACTTT.

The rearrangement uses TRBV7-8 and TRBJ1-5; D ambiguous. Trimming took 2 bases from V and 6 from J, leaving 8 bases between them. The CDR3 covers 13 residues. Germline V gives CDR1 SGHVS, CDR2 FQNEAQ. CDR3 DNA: TGTGCCAGCAGCTTACTCGAGGGTCAGCCCCAGCATTTT. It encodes CASSLLEGQPQHF.

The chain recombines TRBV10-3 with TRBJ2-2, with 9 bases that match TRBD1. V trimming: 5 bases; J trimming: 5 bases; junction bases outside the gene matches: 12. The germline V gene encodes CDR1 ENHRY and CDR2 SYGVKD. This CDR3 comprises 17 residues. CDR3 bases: TGTGCCATCAGTCCAACCCCGGGACAGGGAGTAACCGGGGAGCTGTTTTTT. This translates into CAISPTPGQGVTGELFF.

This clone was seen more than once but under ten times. CDR3 sequence (DNA): TGTGCCAGCACCTACAGGGTCCATAATTCACCCCTCCACTTT. Translating gives CASTYRVHNSPLHF. The J gene is TRBJ1-6, the V gene TRBV6-6; a weak D match, TRBD1 (6 bases). Germline CDR1 is MNHNY and CDR2 is SVGAGI (reference sequence). Trimming shortened V by 7 bases and J by 5 bases, and 12 bases separated the two germline ends. The CDR3 extends over 14 amino acids.

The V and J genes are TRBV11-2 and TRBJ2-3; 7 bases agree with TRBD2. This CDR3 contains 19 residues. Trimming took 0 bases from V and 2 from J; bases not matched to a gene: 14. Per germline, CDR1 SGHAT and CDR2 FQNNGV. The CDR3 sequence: CASSLDLVMGGVSTDTQYF. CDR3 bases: TGTGCCAGCAGCTTAGATCTCGTTATGGGGGGGGTCTCCACAGATACGCAGTATTTT.

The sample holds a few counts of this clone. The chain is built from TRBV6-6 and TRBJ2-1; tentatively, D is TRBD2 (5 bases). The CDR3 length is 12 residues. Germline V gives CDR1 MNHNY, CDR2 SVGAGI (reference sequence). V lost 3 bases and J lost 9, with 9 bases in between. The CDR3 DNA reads TGTGCCAGCAGTTATTCCGGGATTGAGCAGTTCTTC. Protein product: CASSYSGIEQFF.

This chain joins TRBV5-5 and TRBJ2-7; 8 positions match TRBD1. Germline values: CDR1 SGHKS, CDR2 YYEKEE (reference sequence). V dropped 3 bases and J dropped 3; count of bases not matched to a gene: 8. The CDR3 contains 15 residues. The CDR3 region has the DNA TGTGCCAGCAGCTCTCCGACAGGGGAAGGCTACGAGCAGTACTTC. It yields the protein CASSSPTGEGYEQYF.

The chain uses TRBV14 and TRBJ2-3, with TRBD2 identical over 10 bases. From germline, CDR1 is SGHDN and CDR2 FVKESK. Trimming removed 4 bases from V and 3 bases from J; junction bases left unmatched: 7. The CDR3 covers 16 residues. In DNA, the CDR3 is TGTGCCAGCAGCCTCCGTAGCGGGGGGAAAACAGATACGCAGTATTTT. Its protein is CASSLRSGGKTDTQYF.

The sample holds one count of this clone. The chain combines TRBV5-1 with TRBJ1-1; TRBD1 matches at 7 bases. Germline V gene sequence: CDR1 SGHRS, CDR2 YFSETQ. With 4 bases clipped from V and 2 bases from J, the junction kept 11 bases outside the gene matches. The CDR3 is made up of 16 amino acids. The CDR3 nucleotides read TGCGCCAGCAGCCAACAGGGGTCGTCCAGAAACACTGAAGCTTTCTTT. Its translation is CASSQQGSSRNTEAFF.

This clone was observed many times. The CDR3 loop reads CASSSREFPGELFF. In nucleotides, the CDR3 is TGTGCCAGCAGCTCCCGTGAGTTTCCCGGGGAGCTGTTTTTT. The chain couples TRBV11-2 to TRBJ2-2; D not certain. Germline values: CDR1 SGHAT, CDR2 FQNNGV. The ends were cut back, 4 bases at V and 6 bases at J, with 12 bases in the middle. CDR3 length: 14 amino acids.

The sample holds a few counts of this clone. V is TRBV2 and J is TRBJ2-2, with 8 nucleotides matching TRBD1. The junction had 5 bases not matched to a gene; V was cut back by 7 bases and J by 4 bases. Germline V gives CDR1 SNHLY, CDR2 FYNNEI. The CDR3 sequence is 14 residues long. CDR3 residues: CASIAGGITGELFF. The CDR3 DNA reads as TGTGCCAGCATCGCAGGGGGCATCACCGGGGAGCTGTTTTTT.

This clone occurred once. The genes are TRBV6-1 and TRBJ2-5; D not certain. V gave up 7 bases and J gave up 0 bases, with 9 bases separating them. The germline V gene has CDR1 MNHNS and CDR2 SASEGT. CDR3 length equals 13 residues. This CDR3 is CASIRSHQETQYF. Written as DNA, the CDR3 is TGTGCCAGCATAAGAAGCCACCAAGAGACCCAGTACTTC.

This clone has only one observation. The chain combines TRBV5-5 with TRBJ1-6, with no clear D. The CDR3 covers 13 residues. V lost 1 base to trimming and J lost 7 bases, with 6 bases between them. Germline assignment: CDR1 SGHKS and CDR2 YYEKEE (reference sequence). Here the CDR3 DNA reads TGTGCCAGCAGCTTGCAGGAAAATTCACCCCTCCACTTT. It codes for CASSLQENSPLHF.

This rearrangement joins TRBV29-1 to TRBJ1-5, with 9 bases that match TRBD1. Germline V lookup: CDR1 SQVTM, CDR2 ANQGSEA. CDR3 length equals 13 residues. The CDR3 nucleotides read TGCAGTCCCAGGGACAGGGAGGTTCAGCCCCAGCATTTT. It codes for CSPRDREVQPQHF. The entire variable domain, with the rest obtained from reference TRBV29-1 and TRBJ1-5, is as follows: SAVISQKPSRDICQRGTSLTIQCQVDSQVTMMFWYRQQPGQSLTLIATANQGSEATYESGFVIDKFPISRPNLTFSTLTVSNMSPEDSSIYLCSPRDREVQPQHFGDGTRLSIL.

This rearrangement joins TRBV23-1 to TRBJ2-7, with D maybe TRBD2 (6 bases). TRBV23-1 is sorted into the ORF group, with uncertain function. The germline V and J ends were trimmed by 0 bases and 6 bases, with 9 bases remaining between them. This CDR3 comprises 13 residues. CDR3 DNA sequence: TGCGCCAGCAGTCAATCAGGGAGGTCCGAGCAGTACGTC. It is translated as CASSQSGRSEQYV.

In DNA, the CDR3 is TGTGCCAGCAGCATCTTGAAGAGAGGGTTCCAAAAGAAGGTAGACGAGCAGTACGTC. Translated: CASSILKRGFQKKVDEQYV. The rearrangement joins TRBV21-1 to TRBJ2-7; the tabulated D call, TRBD2, remains unverified against the DNA. TRBV21-1 is termed a pseudogene. This CDR3 comprises 19 residues.

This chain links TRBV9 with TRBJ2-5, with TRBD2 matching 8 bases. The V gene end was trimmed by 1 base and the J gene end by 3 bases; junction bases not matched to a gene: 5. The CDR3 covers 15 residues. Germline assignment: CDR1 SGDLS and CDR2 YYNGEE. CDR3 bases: TGTGCCAGCAGCGTATGGGGTAGCGGGGAAGAGACCCAGTACTTC. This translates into CASSVWGSGEETQYF.

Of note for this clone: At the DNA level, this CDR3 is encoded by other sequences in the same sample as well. The CDR3 sequence is CASSLASGVTDTQYF. CDR3 nucleotide sequence: TGCGCCAGCAGCTTGGCTAGCGGGGTGACAGATACGCAGTATTTT. This chain links TRBV5-1 with TRBJ2-3, with TRBD2 identical over 9 bases. The CDR3 is 15 amino acids. V lost 0 bases to trimming and J lost 3 bases; unmatched junction nucleotides: 2. Germline lookup yields CDR1 SGHRS and CDR2 YFSETQ. The full variable domain, with the rest looked up from reference TRBV5-1 and TRBJ2-3, is KAGVTQTPRYLIKTRGQQVTLSCSPISGHRSVSWYQQTPGQGLQFLFEYFSETQRNKGNFPGRFSGRQFSNSRSEMNVSTLELGDSALYLCASSLASGVTDTQYFGPGTRLTVL.

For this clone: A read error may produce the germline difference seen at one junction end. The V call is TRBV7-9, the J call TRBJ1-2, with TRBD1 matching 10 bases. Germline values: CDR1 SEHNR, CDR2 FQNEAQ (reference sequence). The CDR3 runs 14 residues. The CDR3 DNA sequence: TGTTCCAGCAGCTCCTTGGACAGGGGGGGATCCTACACCTTC. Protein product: CSSSSLDRGGSYTF.

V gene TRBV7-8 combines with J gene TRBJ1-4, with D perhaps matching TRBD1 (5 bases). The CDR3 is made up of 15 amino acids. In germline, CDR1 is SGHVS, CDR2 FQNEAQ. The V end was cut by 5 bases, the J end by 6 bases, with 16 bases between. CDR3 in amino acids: CASSPYRFPYEKLFF. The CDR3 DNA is TGTGCCAGCAGCCCGTACAGGTTCCCTTATGAAAAACTGTTTTTT. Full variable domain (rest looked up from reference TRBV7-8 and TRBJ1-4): GAGVSQSPRYKVAKRGQDVALRCDPISGHVSLFWYQQALGQGPEFLTYFQNEAQLDKSGLPSDRFFAERPEGSVSTLKIQRTQQEDSAVYLCASSPYRFPYEKLFFGSGTQLSVL.